The 18 T cell receptor beta chains listed next were all sequenced from one sample in a study of cytomegalovirus exposure and HLA in healthy donors. Use of 60 Vbeta and 13 Jbeta primers characterized the PCR. Assay: immunoSEQ multiplex PCR; the TCRdb copy retains only in-frame clones and omits some. The data contain about 150,000 clones, 65% to 80% of them seen just once; the ten biggest clones take up approximately 2%. Sequencing was done on a sample of PBMCs. All receptors come from a woman aged 40 to 50 in good health and CMV-seronegative.

J is TRBJ1-5 and V is TRBV5-8, with 8 bases matching TRBD1. Trimming at V came to 4 bases and at J to 7 bases, leaving 7 bases not matched to a gene. The CDR3 is 14 amino acids. CDR1 is SGHTS, CDR2 YDEGEE, per germline. The CDR3 loop is CASSKTGGPQPQHF. CDR3 sequence (DNA): TGTGCCAGCAGCAAAACAGGGGGACCCCAGCCCCAGCATTTT. The full variable domain, rest sourced from reference TRBV5-8 and TRBJ1-5, is EAGVTQSPTHLIKTRGQQATLRCSPISGHTSVYWYQQALGLGLQFLLWYDEGEERNRGNFPPRFSGRQFPNYSSELNVNALELEDSALYLCASSKTGGPQPQHFGDGTRLSIL.

In this sample, this clone turned up once. DNA of the CDR3: TGTGCCATCAGGGACAGCCTCGACCAAGAGACCCAGTACTTC. Protein sequence: CAIRDSLDQETQYF. V usage is TRBV10-3 and J usage is TRBJ2-5; possibly TRBD1 for D (6 bases). The CDR3 contains 14 residues. Germline CDR1 and CDR2: ENHRY and SYGVKD. The V end lost 6 bases, the J end lost 0 bases, and 11 bases lay between the germline ends.

This clone has just a few counts. V usage is TRBV5-8 and J usage is TRBJ1-6; 12 nucleotides match TRBD1. Losses at the gene ends were 4 bases for V and 7 bases for J; bases not matched to a gene: 3. There are 15 residues in the CDR3. CDR1 and CDR2 (germline): SGHTS, YDEGEE. The DNA of the CDR3 is TGTGCCAGCAGCCGAGGGACAGGGGGCAATTCACCCCTCCACTTT. This codes for CASSRGTGGNSPLHF.

V is TRBV19 and J is TRBJ2-7; TRBD1 matches 7 bases. Germline V gene lookup returns CDR1 LNHDA and CDR2 SQIVND (reference sequence). V was pared by 6 bases and J by 3 bases, with 8 bases of the junction left unmatched. This CDR3 region has 14 residues. The CDR3, as DNA: TGTGCCAGTAGCCTTCAGGGGGTCCTCTACGAGCAGTACTTC. It codes for CASSLQGVLYEQYF.

The chain has TRBV18 and TRBJ1-1; D may be TRBD1 (5 bases). CDR1 is KGHSH and CDR2 is LQKENI in the germline V gene. Trimming took 2 bases from V and 7 from J, leaving 8 bases between them. This CDR3 contains 12 residues. This chain's CDR3 is CASSPDSDEAFF. DNA of the CDR3: TGTGCCAGCTCACCAGACAGCGATGAAGCTTTCTTT. Full variable domain (missing parts from reference TRBV18 and TRBJ1-1): NAGVMQNPRHLVRRRGQEARLRCSPMKGHSHVYWYRQLPEEGLKFMVYLQKENIIDESGMPKERFSAEFPKEGPSILRIQQVVRGDSAAYFCASSPDSDEAFFGQGTRLTVV.

To note about this clone: This same CDR3 is encoded by further DNA sequences in the sample. The chain couples TRBV6-5 to TRBJ2-3; D unresolved. The CDR3 is 14 amino acids. Trimming removed 2 bases at V and 0 bases at J, with 6 bases between. Germline CDR1 reads MNHEY; CDR2 reads SVGAGI. The CDR3 nucleotides read TGTGCCAGCAGTTACGCCACTAGCACAGATACGCAGTATTTT. This sequence encodes CASSYATSTDTQYF.

V usage is TRBV7-9 and J usage is TRBJ2-5; 8 nucleotides line up with TRBD1. Germline CDR1 reads SEHNR; CDR2 reads FQNEAQ (reference sequence). The J segment lost 4 bases and the V segment lost 1 base, leaving 8 bases of the junction unmatched. The CDR3 contains 16 residues. The CDR3 nucleotides read TGTGCCAGCAGCTTAGGGACAGGGAAGAGCTTAGAGACCCAGTACTTC. Its translation is CASSLGTGKSLETQYF. The full variable domain, with the rest looked up from reference TRBV7-9 and TRBJ2-5, is DTGVSQNPRHKITKRGQNVTFRCDPISEHNRLYWYRQTLGQGPEFLTYFQNEAQLEKSRLLSDRFSAERPKGSFSTLEIQRTEQGDSAMYLCASSLGTGKSLETQYFGPGTRLLVL.

The CDR3 region is CASSSRSGPNTEAFF. The CDR3 bases are TGTGCCAGCAGCTCCCGGTCCGGTCCGAACACTGAAGCTTTCTTT. V and J are TRBV7-9 and TRBJ1-1; no reliable D call. The ends were cut back, 4 bases at V and 1 base at J, with 13 bases in the middle. CDR1 and CDR2 from the germline V gene are SEHNR and FQNEAQ (reference sequence). This CDR3 contains 15 residues. The variable domain in full, completed from reference TRBV7-9 and TRBJ1-1, reads DTGVSQNPRHKITKRGQNVTFRCDPISEHNRLYWYRQTLGQGPEFLTYFQNEAQLEKSRLLSDRFSAERPKGSFSTLEIQRTEQGDSAMYLCASSSRSGPNTEAFFGQGTRLTVV.

V usage is TRBV28 and J usage is TRBJ2-7; D is undetermined. CDR3 length: 14 residues. Germline assignment: CDR1 MDHEN and CDR2 SYDVKM. The ends were cut back, 3 bases at V and 2 bases at J, with 11 bases in the middle. DNA for the CDR3: TGTGCCAGCAGTTTCTCGCGAGACACCTACGAGCAGTACTTC. This sequence encodes CASSFSRDTYEQYF.

This clone was found a few times. V and J are TRBV6-1 and TRBJ1-3, with D perhaps TRBD1 (5 bases). The germline gives CDR1 MNHNS, CDR2 SASEGT. With 2 bases removed from V and 2 bases from J, the gap between germline ends came to 13 bases. The CDR3 is made up of 16 amino acids. DNA for the CDR3: TGTGCCAGCAGTGAACTCGAGGACAAGGCTGGAAACACCATATATTTT. Encoded protein: CASSELEDKAGNTIYF.

This clone came up a few times. The chain employs TRBV28 and TRBJ1-3; 8 nucleotides agree with TRBD1. CDR1 is MDHEN, CDR2 SYDVKM, per germline. CDR3 length equals 14 residues. The V and J ends lost 5 bases and 5 bases, in that order; junction bases with no gene match: 5. The CDR3 DNA is TGTGCCAGCAGTAACGGACAGGGCCGAAACACCATATATTTT. Protein: CASSNGQGRNTIYF.

V and J are TRBV28 and TRBJ1-2; the match to TRBD1 covers 8 bases. Germline V lookup: CDR1 MDHEN, CDR2 SYDVKM. Trimming at V came to 7 bases and at J to 5 bases, leaving 6 bases not matched to a gene. This CDR3 has 13 residues. CDR3 loop: CASTGGALYGYTF. In DNA, the CDR3 is TGTGCCAGCACAGGGGGCGCTCTTTATGGCTACACCTTC.

This rearrangement joins TRBV30 to TRBJ1-4; D call uncertain. Germline loops: CDR1 GTSNPN, CDR2 SVGIG (reference sequence). CDR3 size: 16 residues. Trimming took off 2 bases at V and 0 bases at J, with 13 bases between the two ends. The CDR3 bases are TGTGCCTGGAGTCTACTTACGGGTGCAACTAATGAAAAACTGTTTTTT. This encodes CAWSLLTGATNEKLFF.

This clone was counted between two and nine times. One end of the junction fails to match germline, which may point to a read error. The chain has TRBV10-2 and TRBJ1-5; 7 bases agree with TRBD1. This CDR3 spans 14 amino acids. CDR1 is WSHSY, CDR2 SAAADI, per germline. As DNA, the CDR3 is TGCGCCAGCAGTCCGACAGGGAGCACTCAGCCCCAGCATTTT. This translates into CASSPTGSTQPQHF.

The chain is built from TRBV5-1 and TRBJ2-7; 7 positions agree with TRBD2. Germline assignment: CDR1 SGHRS and CDR2 YFSETQ. The CDR3 has 15 amino acids. The J segment lost 0 bases and the V segment lost 4 bases, leaving 7 bases of the junction unmatched. The CDR3 DNA reads TGCGCCAGCAGCCCCGGGACTACCCGCTCCTACGAGCAGTACTTC. Translating gives CASSPGTTRSYEQYF.

For this clone: One base away lies a much larger clone, so this may be a sequencing read error. V usage is TRBV7-9 and J usage is TRBJ1-2; 11 bases agree with TRBD1. Germline V CDR1 and CDR2: SEHNR, FQNEAQ (reference sequence). The CDR3 is 17 amino acids. The CDR3 coding sequence is TGTTCCAGCAGCCAAGATGGGGGGACAGGGGGTTTCTATGGCTACACCTTC. It translates to CSSSQDGGTGGFYGYTF.

The rearrangement links TRBV10-3 to TRBJ2-7; 7 bases agree with TRBD2. J was trimmed by 6 bases and V by 2 bases; bases with no gene match: 7. The CDR3 covers 14 residues. From germline, CDR1 is ENHRY and CDR2 SYGVKD. The CDR3 DNA is TGTGCCATCAGTGAGAGGCCGCCGGGGGGCGAGCAGTACTTC. Residues: CAISERPPGGEQYF.

The V and J genes are TRBV18 and TRBJ1-3; TRBD1 agrees at 7 bases. The CDR3 consists of 17 residues. Trimming took 0 bases from V and 5 from J; bases not matched to a gene: 10. Germline lookup yields CDR1 KGHSH and CDR2 LQKENI. The CDR3 DNA is TGTGCCAGCTCACCACCGTTAGACCGGGACAGCAGAAACACCATATATTTT. It is translated as CASSPPLDRDSRNTIYF.